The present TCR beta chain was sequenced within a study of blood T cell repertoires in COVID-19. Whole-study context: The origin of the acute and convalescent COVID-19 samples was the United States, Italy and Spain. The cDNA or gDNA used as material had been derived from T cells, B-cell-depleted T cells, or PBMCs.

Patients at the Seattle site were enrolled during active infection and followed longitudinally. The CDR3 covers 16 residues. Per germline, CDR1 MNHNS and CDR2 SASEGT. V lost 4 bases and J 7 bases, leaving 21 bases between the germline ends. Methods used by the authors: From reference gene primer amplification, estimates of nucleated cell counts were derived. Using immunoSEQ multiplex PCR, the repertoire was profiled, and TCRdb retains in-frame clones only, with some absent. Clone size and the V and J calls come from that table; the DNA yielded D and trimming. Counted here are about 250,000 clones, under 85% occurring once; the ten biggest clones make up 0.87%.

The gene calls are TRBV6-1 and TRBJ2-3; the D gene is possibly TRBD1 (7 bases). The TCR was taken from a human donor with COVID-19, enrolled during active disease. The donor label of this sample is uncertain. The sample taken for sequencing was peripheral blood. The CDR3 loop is CASSGGDLQGGYTQYF. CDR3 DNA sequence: TGTGCCAGCAGTGGGGGGGACCTCCAAGGGGGCTATACGCAGTATTTT.